This is a list of T cell receptor beta chains from one sample in a study of T cells after yellow fever vaccination. Each CDR3 protein gets one entry after TCRdb re-called the 5' RACE reads with MiXCR. The sample carries 100,000 to 150,000 distinct CDR3 sequences, more than 7.5% recorded once. The material was CD8+ T cells sorted from PBMCs, obtained on the day of the yellow fever booster vaccination. These TCRs come from a man younger than 35 who received the YFV17D yellow fever vaccine. CDR3s include the opening cysteine and the closing phenylalanine or tryptophan. The D gene is left open where the match is weak. Clone size is given for some rows only: seen once, a few or many times, or a class if the clone is expanded.

j_call clone_size v_call d_call cdr3_aa cdr3_nt
TRBJ2-4 few TRBV11-2 - CASSLDFIGLAKNIQYF TGTGCCAGCAGCTTAGATTTTATAGGACTAGCCAAAAACATTCAGTACTTC
TRBJ2-1 - TRBV12-3/TRBV12-4 TRBD2 CASRRGGGPDEQFF TGTGCCAGCAGGCGGGGGGGGGGCCCCGATGAGCAGTTCTTC
TRBJ2-7 - TRBV4-1 - CASSQLNRPYEQYF TGCGCCAGCAGCCAACTTAACAGGCCCTACGAGCAGTACTTC
TRBJ1-1 many TRBV4-2 - CASSQPTGNTEAFF TGTGCCAGCAGCCAACCCACAGGGAACACTGAAGCTTTCTTT
TRBJ2-1 - TRBV12-3/TRBV12-4 - CASSDRDYNEQFF TGTGCCAGCAGTGACCGGGACTACAATGAGCAGTTCTTC
TRBJ2-1 few TRBV15 - CATSRGRETSYNEQFF TGTGCCACCAGCAGAGGTAGGGAGACCTCCTACAATGAGCAGTTCTTC
TRBJ2-2 few TRBV7-8 - CASSWRSGELFF TGTGCCAGCAGCTGGAGGTCCGGGGAGCTGTTTTTT
TRBJ1-1 - TRBV7-9 - CASSPGWGGDTEAFF TGTGCCAGCAGCCCCGGATGGGGGGGTGACACTGAAGCTTTCTTT
TRBJ2-1 - TRBV6-6 TRBD2 CASRNLAGGPGEQFF TGTGCCAGCAGAAACCTAGCGGGGGGGCCCGGTGAGCAGTTCTTC
TRBJ1-1 few TRBV27 - CASSAGGWTEAFF TGTGCCAGCAGTGCGGGGGGTTGGACTGAAGCTTTCTTT
TRBJ1-1 - TRBV30 - CAWGFDTEAFF TGTGCCTGGGGTTTCGACACTGAAGCTTTCTTT
TRBJ2-3 - TRBV4-1 - CASSQEVLADTQYF TGCGCCAGCAGCCAAGAAGTTTTGGCAGATACGCAGTATTTT
TRBJ2-3 few TRBV7-2 TRBD2 CASSLALFSGSPDTQYF TGTGCCAGCAGCTTAGCGCTTTTTAGCGGGTCCCCAGATACGCAGTATTTT
TRBJ1-1 - TRBV12-3/TRBV12-4 - CASSRVNTEAFF TGTGCCAGCAGCCGGGTGAACACTGAAGCTTTCTTT
TRBJ2-3 - TRBV5-1 - CASSSRETSTDTQYF TGCGCCAGCAGCTCCAGGGAGACTAGCACAGATACGCAGTATTTT
TRBJ1-2 - TRBV7-4 - CASSRFREGRGYTF TGTGCCAGCAGCCGATTCCGCGAGGGTCGCGGCTACACCTTC
TRBJ2-5 - TRBV27 TRBD2 CASSLSASGSETQYF TGTGCCAGCAGTTTATCAGCTAGCGGAAGTGAGACCCAGTACTTC
TRBJ2-5 - TRBV6-5 - CASSDRSGPRSGTQYF TGTGCCAGCAGTGATCGATCCGGGCCTCGATCCGGGACCCAGTACTTC
TRBJ2-7 many TRBV6-5 - CASSYSRTSYEQYF TGTGCCAGCAGTTACTCGAGAACCTCCTACGAGCAGTACTTC
TRBJ2-5 - TRBV4-2 - CASSHLRRGREETQYF TGTGCCAGCAGCCACTTACGGCGGGGACGCGAAGAGACCCAGTACTTC
TRBJ1-1 few TRBV19 - CASSPQGNTEAFF TGTGCCAGTAGTCCACAGGGTAACACTGAAGCTTTCTTT
TRBJ2-2 few TRBV6-5 - CASSYGVTGELFF TGTGCCAGCAGTTATGGGGTCACCGGGGAGCTGTTTTTT
TRBJ2-3 many TRBV4-3 - CASSILGSSADTQYF TGCGCCAGCAGCATCCTGGGCAGTTCGGCAGATACGCAGTATTTT
TRBJ2-6 - TRBV7-8 - CASSLDARSGANVLTF TGTGCCAGCAGCCTAGACGCCCGCTCTGGGGCCAACGTCCTGACTTTC
TRBJ2-2 many TRBV20-1 - CSARGRRGIGGELFF TGCAGTGCTAGAGGGCGCAGGGGAATCGGCGGGGAGCTGTTTTTT
TRBJ2-3 many TRBV7-6 TRBD2 CASSVGGGSTDTQYF TGTGCCAGCAGCGTTGGGGGGGGTAGCACAGATACGCAGTATTTT
TRBJ1-4 - TRBV4-1 - CASSERGNSNEKLFF TGCGCCAGCAGCGAACGGGGGAATTCTAATGAAAAACTGTTTTTT
TRBJ2-1 few TRBV5-5 - CASSLGGGYSEQFF TGTGCCAGCAGCTTGGGTGGCGGGTATAGTGAGCAGTTCTTC
TRBJ2-5 - TRBV7-2 - CASSLIGEETQYF TGTGCCAGCAGCTTAATTGGGGAGGAGACCCAGTACTTC
TRBJ1-1 - TRBV29-1 - CSVVWGGTEAFF TGCAGCGTTGTTTGGGGGGGCACTGAAGCTTTCTTT
TRBJ1-2 few TRBV20-1 TRBD1 CSAIRQGMDYGYTF TGCAGTGCAATTCGACAGGGCATGGATTATGGCTACACCTTC
TRBJ2-5 few TRBV11-2 - CASSLGWKHRETQYF TGTGCCAGCAGCTTAGGATGGAAGCATAGAGAGACCCAGTACTTC
TRBJ1-6 few TRBV4-3 - CASSPYSSYNSPLHF TGCGCCAGCAGCCCCTACAGTTCCTATAATTCACCCCTCCACTTT
TRBJ2-2 - TRBV4-3 TRBD1 CASSHRTGIVGELFF TGCGCCAGCAGCCACCGGACAGGGATAGTCGGGGAGCTGTTTTTT
TRBJ2-1 - TRBV5-4 TRBD2 CASSDGLAGSSYNEQFF TGTGCCAGCAGCGATGGACTAGCGGGGAGCTCCTACAATGAGCAGTTCTTC
TRBJ2-5 - TRBV6-5 - CASGVPRGSETQYF TGTGCCAGCGGCGTTCCGCGGGGTTCAGAGACCCAGTACTTC
TRBJ2-7 - TRBV14 - CASSHGFRGPYEQYF TGTGCCAGCAGCCATGGATTTCGGGGCCCCTACGAGCAGTACTTC
TRBJ1-1 many TRBV12-3/TRBV12-4 - CASSLGSTEAFF TGTGCCAGCAGTTTGGGGAGTACTGAAGCTTTCTTT
TRBJ2-5 few TRBV6-5 - CASSYGGSPQETQYF TGTGCCAGCAGTTACGGGGGATCCCCCCAAGAGACCCAGTACTTC
TRBJ2-7 - TRBV7-3 TRBD2 CASSEAGGYEQYF TGTGCCAGCAGCGAGGCGGGGGGCTACGAGCAGTACTTC
TRBJ2-3 few TRBV4-1 - CASSLQPLADTQYF TGCGCCAGCAGCCTTCAACCCCTGGCGGATACGCAGTATTTT
TRBJ1-2 - TRBV25-1 - CASYTQERGYTF TGTGCCAGCTACACACAGGAGCGTGGCTACACCTTC
TRBJ2-3 - TRBV12-3/TRBV12-4 - CASSFGGVGTDTQYF TGTGCCAGCAGTTTTGGAGGGGTGGGCACAGATACGCAGTATTTT
TRBJ2-1 many TRBV5-5 - CASSERAYNEQFF TGTGCCAGCAGCGAGCGTGCCTACAATGAGCAGTTCTTC
TRBJ1-2 many TRBV5-6 - CASSLPGNGYTF TGTGCCAGCAGCTTGCCCGGGAATGGCTACACCTTC
TRBJ2-1 many TRBV4-1 TRBD1 CASSHEGTGDYNEQFF TGCGCCAGCAGCCACGAAGGGACAGGGGACTACAATGAGCAGTTCTTC
TRBJ2-5 - TRBV5-1 - CAISFWTLFKETQYF TGCGCCATCAGTTTTTGGACTCTGTTTAAAGAGACCCAGTACTTC
TRBJ2-5 - TRBV12-3/TRBV12-4 - CASSPAMYQETQYF TGTGCCAGCAGCCCTGCGATGTACCAAGAGACCCAGTACTTC
TRBJ2-5 few TRBV9 - CASSVEPDKGQETQYF TGTGCCAGCAGCGTAGAACCGGACAAGGGCCAAGAGACCCAGTACTTC
TRBJ2-3 - TRBV4-1 TRBD1 CASSPSPGQGTHF TGCGCCAGCAGCCCGTCCCCTGGACAGGGTACGCATTTT
TRBJ2-7 - TRBV4-3 TRBD2 CASSQASGGYEQYF TGCGCCAGCAGCCAAGCTAGCGGGGGGTACGAGCAGTACTTC
TRBJ2-1 - TRBV9 TRBD2 CASSVWASGGDAQFF TGTGCCAGCAGCGTATGGGCTAGCGGGGGGGATGCTCAGTTCTTC
TRBJ1-5 many TRBV4-2 TRBD1 CASSQLGQVSQPQHF TGTGCCAGCAGCCAGCTCGGACAGGTGAGTCAGCCCCAGCATTTT
TRBJ2-3 - TRBV15 TRBD2 CATSGTSGDTSTDTQYF TGTGCCACCTCCGGGACTAGCGGGGATACTAGCACAGATACGCAGTATTTT
TRBJ1-6 few TRBV7-8 TRBD1 CASSQDRGPLSPLHF TGTGCCAGCAGCCAAGACAGGGGGCCTTTGTCACCCCTCCACTTT